A single sample gave rise to the 12 T cell receptor beta chains below, sequenced in a study of cytomegalovirus exposure and HLA in healthy donors. PCR used 60 Vbeta primers and 13 Jbeta primers. Libraries were prepared by immunoSEQ multiplex PCR; TCRdb keeps only in-frame clonotypes and omits some of them. Its table lists around 35,000 clones. Sequencing was performed on PBMCs. The receptor source for this set is a woman aged 40 to 50 in good health and CMV-seropositive.

J is TRBJ2-1 and V is TRBV4-3; D is undetermined. The CDR3 extends over 13 amino acids. V dropped 0 bases and J dropped 9 bases, with 9 bases sitting between them. Germline V gives CDR1 LGHNA, CDR2 YSLEER. The CDR3 here is CASSQDGQFEQFF. DNA of the CDR3: TGCGCCAGCAGCCAAGATGGGCAGTTTGAGCAGTTCTTC.

This rearrangement joins TRBV19 to TRBJ2-1; TRBD1 is a possible D gene (6 bases). Trimming removed 6 bases from V and 0 bases from J, with 12 bases in between. Germline CDR1 reads LNHDA; CDR2 reads SQIVND (reference sequence). The CDR3 covers 15 residues. CDR3 amino acids: CASRSDRSSYNEQFF. The CDR3 nucleotides are TGTGCCAGTAGGAGCGACAGGAGCTCCTACAATGAGCAGTTCTTC.

This chain uses TRBV5-1 with TRBJ1-2, with TRBD1 as a possible D gene (5 bases). V lost 6 bases to trimming and J lost 6 bases, with 12 bases between them. Per the germline V gene, CDR1 is SGHRS and CDR2 is YFSETQ. This CDR3 region has 12 residues. The CDR3 nucleotides read TGCGCCAGCATGGGGGGGAAAGATGGCTACACCTTC. It yields the protein CASMGGKDGYTF.

The chain is built from TRBV7-2 and TRBJ1-3, with a possible D match to TRBD1 (6 bases). Germline V CDR1 and CDR2: SGHTA, FQGNSA. Trimming left V 5 bases short and J 2 bases short, with 13 bases between. CDR3 size: 15 residues. The CDR3 DNA is TGTGCCAGCAGCCCCGACAGGCGCGCTGGAAACACCATATATTTT. It is translated as CASSPDRRAGNTIYF.

The chain links TRBV28 to TRBJ1-2; 10 bases align to TRBD1. Germline V gene data show CDR1 as MDHEN and CDR2 as SYDVKM. The CDR3 extends over 14 amino acids. Germline trimming cut 5 bases from V and 4 bases from J; bases unmatched to any gene: 4. For the CDR3, the DNA is TGTGCCAGCAGTGACAGGGGGCGCATCTATGGCTACACCTTC. Its translation: CASSDRGRIYGYTF.

This chain uses TRBV6-5 with TRBJ2-3; a possible D gene is TRBD1 (6 bases). The CDR3 has 14 residues. Germline CDR1 reads MNHEY; CDR2 reads SVGAGI. V shed 2 bases and J shed 8 bases, with 14 bases lying between them. The CDR3 is CASSYGQQGVTQYF. The CDR3 bases are TGTGCCAGCAGTTACGGTCAACAGGGCGTTACGCAGTATTTT.

This chain uses TRBV6-1 with TRBJ1-1, with TRBD1 identical over 8 bases. J was trimmed by 4 bases and V by 4 bases; bases with no gene match: 5. The CDR3 loop spans 14 amino acids. Germline loops: CDR1 MNHNS, CDR2 SASEGT. As DNA, the CDR3 is TGTGCCAGCAGTGCGATAACAGGGGGCACTGAAGCTTTCTTT. It specifies CASSAITGGTEAFF.

The chain recombines TRBV7-8 with TRBJ1-2, with D maybe TRBD1 (5 bases). V was cut by 1 base and J by 8 bases, with 26 bases left in between. Germline CDR1 is SGHVS and CDR2 is FQNEAQ. This CDR3 is 18 amino acids long. This chain's CDR3 is CASSLGWRGLRDRGGYTF. CDR3 DNA sequence: TGTGCCAGCAGCTTAGGGTGGAGGGGCCTCCGGGATAGAGGAGGCTACACCTTC.

The chain carries TRBV12-5 and TRBJ1-3; TRBD1 matches 8 bases. CDR1 and CDR2 (germline): LGHNT, FRNRAP. Losses at the gene ends were 3 bases for V and 3 bases for J; bases not matched to a gene: 1. The CDR3 covers 14 residues. The CDR3 coding sequence is TGTGCTAGTGGTTTCAGGGGGCTTGGAAACACCATATATTTT. Translated: CASGFRGLGNTIYF. Full variable domain (missing parts from reference TRBV12-5 and TRBJ1-3): DARVTQTPRHKVTEMGQEVTMRCQPILGHNTVFWYRQTMMQGLELLAYFRNRAPLDDSGMPKDRFSAEMPDATLATLKIQPSEPRDSAVYFCASGFRGLGNTIYFGEGSWLTVV.

As concerns this clone: Germline and junction disagree at one end, which may indicate a read error. This sequence joins TRBV5-1 and TRBJ2-7; 7 bases line up with TRBD2. The CDR3 runs to 13 residues. Germline lookup yields CDR1 SGHRS and CDR2 YFSETQ. Here the CDR3 reads CASSLVGDYEQSF. The CDR3 region has the DNA TGCGCCAGCAGCTTGGTTGGGGACTACGAGCAGTCCTTC. Combining the CDR3 with reference TRBV5-1 and TRBJ2-7 gives the whole variable domain KAGVTQTPRYLIKTRGQQVTLSCSPISGHRSVSWYQQTPGQGLQFLFEYFSETQRNKGNFPGRFSGRQFSNSRSEMNVSTLELGDSALYLCASSLVGDYEQSFGPGTRLTVT.

The chain carries TRBV9 and TRBJ2-1, with TRBD1 as a possible D gene (5 bases). Trimming took 0 bases from V and 8 from J, leaving 15 bases between them. Germline CDR1 reads SGDLS; CDR2 reads YYNGEE. This CDR3 is built from 15 residues. CDR3 nucleotides: TGTGCCAGCAGCGTAGCGCAGGGAAAAGGGTATGAGCAGTTCTTC. Translating it yields CASSVAQGKGYEQFF.

This chain connects TRBV28 to TRBJ1-2; weak D call: TRBD1 (6 bases). The V gene's germline CDR1 is MDHEN and CDR2 SYDVKM. V was cut by 5 bases and J by 4 bases, with 11 bases left in between. There are 13 residues in the CDR3. CDR3 coding DNA: TGTGCCAGCAGTGCAGGGGTGCTCTATGGCTACACCTTC. Its translation: CASSAGVLYGYTF.